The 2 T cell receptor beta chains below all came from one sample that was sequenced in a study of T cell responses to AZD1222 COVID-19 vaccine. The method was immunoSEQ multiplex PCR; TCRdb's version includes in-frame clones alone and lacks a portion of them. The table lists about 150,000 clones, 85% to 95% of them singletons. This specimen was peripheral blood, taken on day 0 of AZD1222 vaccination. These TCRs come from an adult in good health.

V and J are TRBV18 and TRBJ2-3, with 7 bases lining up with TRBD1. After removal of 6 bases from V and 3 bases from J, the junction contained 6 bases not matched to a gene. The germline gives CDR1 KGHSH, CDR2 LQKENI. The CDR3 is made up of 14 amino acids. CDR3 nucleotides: TGTGCCAGCTCTCCGACAGGGAAGACAGATACGCAGTATTTT. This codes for CASSPTGKTDTQYF.

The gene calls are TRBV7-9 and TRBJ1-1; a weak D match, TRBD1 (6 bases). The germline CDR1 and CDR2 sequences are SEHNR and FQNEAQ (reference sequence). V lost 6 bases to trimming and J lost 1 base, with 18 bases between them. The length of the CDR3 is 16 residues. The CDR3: CASRLPGAGGNTEAFF. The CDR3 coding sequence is TGTGCCAGCAGGCTTCCAGGGGCCGGGGGGAACACTGAAGCTTTCTTT.